This is a list of T cell receptor beta chains from one sample in a study of CD8 T cells in Susac syndrome. TCRdb reprocessed the immunoSEQ multiplex PCR reads with MiXCR, giving one entry per CDR3 protein. This sample yields about 160,000 distinct CDR3 sequences, of which about 90% are seen a single time; approximately 0.082% belongs to the top ten. The sample consisted of CD4+ T cells from PBMCs. These receptors were taken from a human donor in good health. Both conserved end residues are trimmed from each CDR3.

V gene	J gene	CDR3 protein
TRBV5-1	TRBJ2-1	ASSYSGPRNNEQF
TRBV27	TRBJ2-7	ASRFGTGAYEQY
TRBV9	TRBJ2-3	ASSVGDGATPLGTQY
TRBV6-2/TRBV6-3	TRBJ2-7	ASKSYEQY
TRBV7-9	TRBJ2-7	ASSLGQGFWEQY
TRBV28	TRBJ2-3	ASSPHGSGRGDTQY
TRBV10-2	TRBJ2-1	ASSRLAGLGHNEQF
TRBV5-1	TRBJ2-3	ASSVGQASDTQY
TRBV4-1	TRBJ2-1	ASSRLNRDPHEQF
TRBV20-1	TRBJ1-5	SAITGYAHQPQH
TRBV2	TRBJ1-6	ASSSTFSSPLH
TRBV7-2	TRBJ2-7	ASSLNRPYEQY
TRBV28	TRBJ1-1	ASSTGTSNTEAF
TRBV3-1	TRBJ2-7	ASSQLTRNEQY
TRBV18	TRBJ2-2	ASSPQTGNTGELF
TRBV28	TRBJ1-4	ASSPSGTLEKLF
TRBV6-5	TRBJ2-7	ASSPTVASYEQY
TRBV2	TRBJ2-3	ASPVDSTDTQY
TRBV7-2	TRBJ1-2	ASSHASRTGGGYT
TRBV20-1	TRBJ1-5	SFRSFETGSQPQH
TRBV4-1	TRBJ1-1	ASSSEGAGGTEAF
TRBV2	TRBJ2-7	ASSEQGASYEQY
TRBV30	TRBJ1-1	AWSRSDRATEAF
TRBV20-1	TRBJ2-7	SARPLDRQYEQY
TRBV5-4	TRBJ2-7	ASSWERGGFYEQY
TRBV12-3/TRBV12-4	TRBJ2-6	ASSPGFSGANVLT
TRBV7-9	TRBJ1-3	ASSLRSGRGAGNTIY
TRBV7-8	TRBJ2-3	ASSHPPGGTDTQY
TRBV29-1	TRBJ2-5	SVGWGETQY
TRBV29-1	TRBJ1-3	SVTGDRGGNTIY
TRBV12-3/TRBV12-4	TRBJ2-2	ASLGQNTGELF
TRBV27	TRBJ2-3	ASSLAGTGVSGTQY
TRBV5-4	TRBJ2-1	ASSGARGPEQF